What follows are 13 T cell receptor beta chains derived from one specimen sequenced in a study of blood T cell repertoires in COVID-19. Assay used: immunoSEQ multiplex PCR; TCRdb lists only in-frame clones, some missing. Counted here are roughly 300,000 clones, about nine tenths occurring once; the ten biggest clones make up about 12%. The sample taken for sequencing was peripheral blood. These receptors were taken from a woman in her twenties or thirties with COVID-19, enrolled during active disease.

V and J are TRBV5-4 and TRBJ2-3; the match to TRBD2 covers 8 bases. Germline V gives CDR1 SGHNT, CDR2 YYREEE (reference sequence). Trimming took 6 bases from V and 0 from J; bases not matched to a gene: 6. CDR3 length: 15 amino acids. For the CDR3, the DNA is TGTGCCAGCAACTTAGCGGGGCCGAGCACAGATACGCAGTATTTT. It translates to CASNLAGPSTDTQYF.

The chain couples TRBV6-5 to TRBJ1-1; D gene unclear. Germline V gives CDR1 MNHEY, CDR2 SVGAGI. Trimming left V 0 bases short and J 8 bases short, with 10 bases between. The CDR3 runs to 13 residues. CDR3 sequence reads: CASSYSGIFEAFF. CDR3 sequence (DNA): TGTGCCAGCAGTTACTCGGGCATCTTCGAAGCTTTCTTT.

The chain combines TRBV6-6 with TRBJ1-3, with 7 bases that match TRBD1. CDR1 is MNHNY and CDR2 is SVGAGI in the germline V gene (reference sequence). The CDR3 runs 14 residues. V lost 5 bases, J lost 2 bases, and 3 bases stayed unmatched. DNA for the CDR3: TGTGCCAGCAGTCAGACAGGGCCTGGAAACACCATATATTTT. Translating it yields CASSQTGPGNTIYF.

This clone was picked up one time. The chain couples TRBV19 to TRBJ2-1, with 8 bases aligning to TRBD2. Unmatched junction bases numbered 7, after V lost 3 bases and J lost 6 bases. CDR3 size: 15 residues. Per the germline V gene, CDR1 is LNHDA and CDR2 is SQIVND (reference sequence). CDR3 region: CASSIMAGGSNEQFF. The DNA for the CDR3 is TGTGCCAGTAGTATTATGGCGGGGGGCTCCAATGAGCAGTTCTTC.

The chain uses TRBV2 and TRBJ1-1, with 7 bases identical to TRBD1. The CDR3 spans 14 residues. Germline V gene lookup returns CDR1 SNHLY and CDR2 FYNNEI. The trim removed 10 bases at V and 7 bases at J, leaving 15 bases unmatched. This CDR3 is CATQTQTGADEAFF. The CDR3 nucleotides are TGTGCCACCCAGACCCAAACAGGGGCAGATGAAGCTTTCTTT.

CDR3 sequence: CASSRRKNTEAFF. CDR3 nucleotides: TGTGCCAGTAGTCGGCGGAAGAACACTGAAGCTTTCTTT. The V and J genes are TRBV19 and TRBJ1-1; no clear D. The V and J ends lost 5 bases and 1 base respectively, with 8 bases between them. The CDR3 sequence is 13 residues long. The germline CDR1 and CDR2 sequences are LNHDA and SQIVND (reference sequence).

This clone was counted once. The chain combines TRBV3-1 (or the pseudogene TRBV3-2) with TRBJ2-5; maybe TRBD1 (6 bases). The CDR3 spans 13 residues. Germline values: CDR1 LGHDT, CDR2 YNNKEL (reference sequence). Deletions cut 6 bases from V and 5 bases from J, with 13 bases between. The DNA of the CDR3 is TGTGCCAGCAGTCGGACAGATGCGGAGACCCAGTACTTC. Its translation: CASSRTDAETQYF.

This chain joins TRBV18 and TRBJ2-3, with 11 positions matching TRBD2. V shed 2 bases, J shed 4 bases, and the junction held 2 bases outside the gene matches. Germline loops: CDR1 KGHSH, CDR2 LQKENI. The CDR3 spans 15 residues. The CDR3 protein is CASSPTSGGADTQYF. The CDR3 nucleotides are TGTGCCAGCTCACCAACTAGCGGGGGTGCAGATACGCAGTATTTT.

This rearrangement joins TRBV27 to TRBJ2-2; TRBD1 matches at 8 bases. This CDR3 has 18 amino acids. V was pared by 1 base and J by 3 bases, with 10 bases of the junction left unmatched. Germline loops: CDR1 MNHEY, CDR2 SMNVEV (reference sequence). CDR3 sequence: CASSLWPPRDRYTGELFF. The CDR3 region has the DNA TGTGCCAGCAGTTTATGGCCCCCCCGGGACAGGTACACCGGGGAGCTGTTTTTT.

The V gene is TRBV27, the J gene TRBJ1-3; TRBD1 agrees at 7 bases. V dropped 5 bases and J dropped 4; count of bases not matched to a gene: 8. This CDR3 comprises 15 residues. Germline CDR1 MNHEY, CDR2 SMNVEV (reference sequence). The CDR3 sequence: CASSTGQSSGNTIYF. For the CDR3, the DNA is TGTGCCAGCAGTACGGGACAGTCTTCCGGAAACACCATATATTTT.

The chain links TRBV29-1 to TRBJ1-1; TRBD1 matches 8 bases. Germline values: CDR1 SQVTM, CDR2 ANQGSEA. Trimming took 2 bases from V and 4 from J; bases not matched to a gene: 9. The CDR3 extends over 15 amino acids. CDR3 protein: CSVESYRGRGTEAFF. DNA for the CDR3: TGCAGCGTTGAAAGTTACAGGGGGAGGGGCACTGAAGCTTTCTTT.

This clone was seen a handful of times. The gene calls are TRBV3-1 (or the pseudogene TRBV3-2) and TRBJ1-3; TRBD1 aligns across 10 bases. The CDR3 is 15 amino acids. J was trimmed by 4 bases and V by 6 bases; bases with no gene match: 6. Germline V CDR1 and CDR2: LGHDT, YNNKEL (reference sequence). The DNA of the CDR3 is TGTGCCAGCAGTCGGGACAGGGGTGCCGGAAACACCATATATTTT. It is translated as CASSRDRGAGNTIYF.

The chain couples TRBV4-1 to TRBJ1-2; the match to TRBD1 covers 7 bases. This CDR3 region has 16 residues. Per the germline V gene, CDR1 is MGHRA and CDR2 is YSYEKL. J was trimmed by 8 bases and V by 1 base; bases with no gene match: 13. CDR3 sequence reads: CASSQANEQGSGGYTF. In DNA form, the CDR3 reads TGCGCCAGCAGCCAAGCTAACGAACAGGGGAGTGGGGGCTACACCTTC.